Below are 17 T cell receptor beta chains sequenced from a single sample in a study of T cell responses to AZD1222 COVID-19 vaccine listed by TCRdb under 2021. The time point label for this specimen denotes: about 28 days (+/-7) after the second vaccine dose. The label giving this sample's treatment or condition can be read as: meningococcal conjugate vaccine given as trial control. To prepare the library, the immunoSEQ multiplex PCR assay was applied. The table comes from immuneACCESS by way of TCRdb, which keeps in-frame sequences with V and J called. Part of the clones is missing from these tables; in studies checked, under half for an unresolved V gene and the rest for unknown reasons. The sample table shows about 39,000 clones, and roughly 88% are seen once. Roughly 29% of the sample belongs to the ten largest clones. Source: peripheral blood, taken 28 days after the second dose of the MenACWY control vaccine. Receptor source: an adult who received the MenACWY meningococcal vaccine as a control.

This chain uses TRBV19 with TRBJ2-2, with a possible D match to TRBD1 (5 bases). V lost 4 bases to trimming and J lost 4 bases, with 13 bases between them. The CDR3 runs 15 residues. In germline, CDR1 is LNHDA, CDR2 SQIVND (reference sequence). The CDR3 DNA follows: TGTGCCAGTAGTAAAAAGGGGCCGGGCACCGGGGAGCTGTTTTTT. Protein sequence: CASSKKGPGTGELFF.

This rearrangement joins TRBV11-1 to TRBJ2-1; D is unclear. The CDR3 is made up of 14 amino acids. Looked up from germline, CDR1 is SGHAT and CDR2 is FQDESV (reference sequence). V was cut by 0 bases and J by 7 bases, with 10 bases left in between. CDR3 sequence reads: CASSLASYDNEQFF. The DNA of the CDR3 is TGTGCCAGCAGCTTAGCAAGTTATGATAATGAGCAGTTCTTC.

The chain uses TRBV18 and TRBJ2-1, with TRBD2 matching over 11 bases. V trimming: 6 bases; J trimming: 8 bases; junction bases outside the gene matches: 15. In germline, CDR1 is KGHSH, CDR2 LQKENI. CDR3 size: 17 residues. DNA for the CDR3: TGTGCCAGCTCTCTACGACTAGCGGGAACGAACATCGATGAGCAGTTCTTC. Encoded protein: CASSLRLAGTNIDEQFF.

The rearrangement links TRBV30 to TRBJ1-5; no clear D. Trimming took off 2 bases at V and 1 base at J, with 6 bases between the two ends. CDR1 and CDR2 (germline): GTSNPN, SVGIG (reference sequence). This CDR3 is 13 amino acids long. This chain's CDR3 is CAWSSGSNQPQHF. The CDR3 nucleotides are TGTGCCTGGAGTTCAGGAAGCAATCAGCCCCAGCATTTT.

The CDR3 sequence is CASSQGVETQYF. Here the CDR3 DNA reads TGTGCCAGCAGCCAAGGGGTTGAGACCCAGTACTTC. The chain has TRBV3-1 (or the pseudogene TRBV3-2) and TRBJ2-5, with unresolved D. CDR3 length: 12 amino acids. Germline V gene sequence: CDR1 LGHDT, CDR2 YNNKEL (reference sequence). Trimming removed 1 base at V and 5 bases at J, with 5 bases between.

The chain uses TRBV6-5 and TRBJ2-7, with a possible D match to TRBD2 (7 bases). Trimming took 6 bases from V and 4 from J, leaving 13 bases between them. This CDR3 comprises 13 residues. Germline lookup yields CDR1 MNHEY and CDR2 SVGAGI. The CDR3 region has the DNA TGTGCCAGCAGGGAGGGAGGGGGTTACGAGCAGTACTTC. Protein sequence: CASREGGGYEQYF.

J is TRBJ2-6 and V is TRBV3-1 (or the pseudogene TRBV3-2), with a possible D match to TRBD1 (5 bases). Looked up from germline, CDR1 is LGHDT and CDR2 is YNNKEL (reference sequence). This CDR3 is 16 amino acids long. Trimming took off 2 bases at V and 1 base at J, with 9 bases between the two ends. CDR3 protein: CASSQRGGSGANVLTF. CDR3 nucleotides: TGTGCCAGCAGCCAAAGGGGCGGTTCTGGGGCCAACGTCCTGACTTTC.

In the case of this clone: This may stem from a read error, because a much larger clone lies one nucleotide away. The DNA of the CDR3 is TGTGTCGCCCGTCGGCAGGGGGAATACACCATATATTTT. It yields the protein CVARRQGEYTIYF. This chain links TRBV6-5 with TRBJ1-3; 7 bases line up with TRBD1. The CDR3 has 13 amino acids. Germline assignment: CDR1 MNHEY and CDR2 SVGAGI.

This sequence joins TRBV7-6 and TRBJ2-2; 9 positions match TRBD2. The CDR3 runs 16 residues. V shed 6 bases, J shed 7 bases, and the junction held 12 bases outside the gene matches. Germline loops: CDR1 SGHVS, CDR2 FNYEAQ. As DNA, the CDR3 is TGTGCCAGCAGTTTACTAGCGGGCCAAGGTGACGGGGAGCTGTTTTTT. Translating gives CASSLLAGQGDGELFF.

V is TRBV27 and J is TRBJ2-2, with D uncertain. The V gene's germline CDR1 is MNHEY and CDR2 SMNVEV (reference sequence). Trimming took 2 bases from V and 1 from J, leaving 5 bases between them. The CDR3 has 14 amino acids. The CDR3 loop is CASSLIGNTGELFF. DNA for the CDR3: TGTGCCAGCAGTTTAATAGGGAACACCGGGGAGCTGTTTTTT.

The chain combines TRBV15 with TRBJ2-1; 10 bases agree with TRBD2. V dropped 0 bases and J dropped 3; count of bases not matched to a gene: 5. The CDR3 has 17 residues. Per the germline V gene, CDR1 is LNHNV and CDR2 is YYDKDF (reference sequence). This CDR3 reads CATSRENSGRFYNEQFF. The CDR3 DNA follows: TGTGCCACCAGCAGAGAAAATAGCGGGAGGTTCTACAATGAGCAGTTCTTC. Drawing the rest from reference TRBV15 and TRBJ2-1, the complete variable domain is DAMVIQNPRYQVTQFGKPVTLSCSQTLNHNVMYWYQQKSSQAPKLLFHYYDKDFNNEADTPDNFQSRRPNTSFCFLDIRSPGLGDTAMYLCATSRENSGRFYNEQFFGPGTRLTVL.

The rearrangement uses TRBV7-9 and TRBJ1-1; D not certain. CDR1 is SEHNR and CDR2 is FQNEAQ in the germline V gene (reference sequence). The CDR3 totals 13 residues. Trimming took off 5 bases at V and 4 bases at J, with 11 bases between the two ends. The CDR3 coding sequence is TGTGCCAGCAGCCCACAGTGGGTCACTGAAGCTTTCTTT. Translated: CASSPQWVTEAFF.

The V and J genes are TRBV5-1 and TRBJ1-4; possible D gene TRBD1, 5 bases. V dropped 4 bases and J dropped 7 bases, with 17 bases sitting between them. CDR1 is SGHRS and CDR2 is YFSETQ in the germline V gene. This CDR3 has 15 residues. The CDR3 region is CASSPRTGDGEKLFF. The CDR3 coding sequence is TGCGCCAGCAGCCCGAGGACGGGGGACGGTGAAAAACTGTTTTTT.

The J gene is TRBJ2-7, the V gene TRBV28, with 15 bases fitting TRBD2. The CDR3 length is 15 residues. CDR1 is MDHEN, CDR2 SYDVKM, per germline. With 4 bases clipped from V and 3 bases from J, the junction kept 1 base outside the gene matches. The DNA for the CDR3 is TGTGCCAGCAGTTGGGGACTAGCGGGGGGCTACGAGCAGTACTTC. This sequence encodes CASSWGLAGGYEQYF.

The chain uses TRBV10-3 and TRBJ2-1; weak D call: TRBD1 (6 bases). Germline V gives CDR1 ENHRY, CDR2 SYGVKD. This CDR3 has 14 residues. Trimming removed 7 bases from V and 8 bases from J, with 18 bases in between. In DNA, the CDR3 is TGTGCCATCAAAAGGGCAGGGGAGAACGATGAGCAGTTCTTC. This encodes CAIKRAGENDEQFF.

The chain uses TRBV25-1 and TRBJ1-5; D is undetermined. The V gene lost 0 bases and the J gene lost 4 bases, with 4 bases spanning the gap. This CDR3 contains 13 residues. Per the germline V gene, CDR1 is MGHDK and CDR2 is SYGVNS. This chain's CDR3 is CASSEYGNQPQHF. For the CDR3, the DNA is TGTGCCAGCAGTGAATATGGTAATCAGCCCCAGCATTTT.

The rearrangement links TRBV4-1 to TRBJ2-7, with a weak D call TRBD2 (7 bases). The CDR3 has 13 residues. Trimming shortened V by 8 bases and J by 8 bases, and 19 bases separated the two germline ends. Germline values: CDR1 MGHRA, CDR2 YSYEKL. This CDR3 reads CASGVEAGAQQYF. CDR3 DNA sequence: TGCGCCAGCGGGGTCGAGGCGGGGGCCCAGCAGTACTTC.